This T cell receptor (beta chain) derives from a study of CD8 T cell repertoires and HIV-1 epitope variants. Across the study: Controls were a CMV, EBV and flu pool, Ebola AY9, and no peptide. T cells were cultured for 10 days with cytokines added on days 3 and 7. Study observations and caveats: Of some ten antigen-specific beta clonotypes, over five appeared to cross-react with escape variants.

Survey-depth immunoSEQ sequencing covered TCR beta CDR3 regions. Repertoires were generated with immunoSEQ multiplex PCR, while TCRdb's copy carries only in-frame clones and drops some. This sample has about 5,500 clones, with approximately 70% found just once. The CDR3 runs 13 residues. Trimming stripped 6 bases from V and 7 bases from J, with 15 bases between. From germline, CDR1 is MNHEY and CDR2 SMNVEV (reference sequence). Notes on this clone: Its antigen remains unidentified.

The sample consisted of cultured CD8+ T cells derived from PBMCs. The chain couples TRBV27 to TRBJ1-1; no definite D call. The receptor was derived from a male donor with HIV. The CDR3 is CASSLRGSGEAFF. For the CDR3, the DNA is TGTGCCAGCAGCCTCCGAGGGAGTGGTGAAGCTTTCTTT.